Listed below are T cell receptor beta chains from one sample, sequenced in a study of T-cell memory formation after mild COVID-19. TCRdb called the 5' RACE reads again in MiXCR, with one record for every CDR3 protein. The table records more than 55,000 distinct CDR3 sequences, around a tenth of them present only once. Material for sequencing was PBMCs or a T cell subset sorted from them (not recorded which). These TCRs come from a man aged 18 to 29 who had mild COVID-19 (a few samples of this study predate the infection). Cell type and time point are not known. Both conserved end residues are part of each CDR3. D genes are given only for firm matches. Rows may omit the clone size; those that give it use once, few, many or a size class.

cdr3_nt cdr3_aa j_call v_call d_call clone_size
TGTGCCAGCTCCTTGGGGGCGGGTGAGCAGTTCTTC CASSLGAGEQFF TRBJ2-1 TRBV6-2/TRBV6-3 NA few
TGTGCCAGCAGCCTAGGGGTAGGCACTGAAGCTTTCTTT CASSLGVGTEAFF TRBJ1-1 TRBV6-5 NA NA
TGTGCCAGCAGCCTTTTACTGAAGGGGGACTATGGCTACACCTTC CASSLLLKGDYGYTF TRBJ1-2 TRBV7-8 NA NA
TGTGCCAGCTCACGGGACCGGGACAGGGGCACAGATACGCAGTATTTT CASSRDRDRGTDTQYF TRBJ2-3 TRBV18 TRBD1 NA
TGTGCCAGCAGCAGGGGACAGGGGCCGGCCTACGAGCAGTACTTC CASSRGQGPAYEQYF TRBJ2-7 TRBV12-3/TRBV12-4 TRBD1 few
TGTGCCAGCAGCCTGGGGGGGATAGCCAAAAACATTCAGTACTTC CASSLGGIAKNIQYF TRBJ2-4 TRBV11-2 TRBD2 NA
TGCGCCAGCGGGTACGTGAACACTGAAGCTTTCTTT CASGYVNTEAFF TRBJ1-1 TRBV5-1 NA NA
TGCAGTGTATGGGACAGGCTTTACGAGCAGTACTTC CSVWDRLYEQYF TRBJ2-7 TRBV20-1 TRBD1 many
TGTGCCAGCAGCTCCAGGTCGGGGAATCAGCCCCAGCATTTT CASSSRSGNQPQHF TRBJ1-5 TRBV7-2 NA NA
TGCAGCGTCGTGGACAAGAGAAACGCCCGCGGGGAGCTGTTTTTT CSVVDKRNARGELFF TRBJ2-2 TRBV29-1 NA NA
TGTGCCAGCAACCGGGGACAGTTCACAGATACGCAGTATTTT CASNRGQFTDTQYF TRBJ2-3 TRBV5-6 TRBD1 many
TGCGCCAGCAGCTGGGTGGGGGATGATACGCAGTATTTT CASSWVGDDTQYF TRBJ2-3 TRBV5-1 NA many
TGTGCCAGCAGCTTAGAGTGGAACATTCAGTACTTC CASSLEWNIQYF TRBJ2-4 TRBV7-2 NA NA
TGTGCCAGCAGTTTCGGGGGGAGGATGTTCGACGAGCAGTACTTC CASSFGGRMFDEQYF TRBJ2-7 TRBV6-6 TRBD2 NA
TGTGCCAGCAGTTCGAGGGGCTTCACTGAAGCTTTCTTT CASSSRGFTEAFF TRBJ1-1 TRBV6-5 NA NA
TGCAGTGCATACCGGACTAGCGGAAGCACAGATACGCAGTATTTT CSAYRTSGSTDTQYF TRBJ2-3 TRBV20-1 TRBD2 few
TGTGCCAGCAGCGTAAGGGACAGGGTGAACACTGAAGCTTTCTTT CASSVRDRVNTEAFF TRBJ1-1 TRBV4-2 TRBD1 few
TGCGCCAGCAGCTTGGCCCCCGGGGGGGACGAGCAGTACTTC CASSLAPGGDEQYF TRBJ2-7 TRBV5-1 TRBD2 NA
TGTGCCAGCAGTTTATTAGCAGCGGGTCAGGCCACAGATACGCAGTATTTT CASSLLAAGQATDTQYF TRBJ2-3 TRBV28 NA many
TGTGCCAGCAGTTGGGGCCTCCCGTCAGATACGCAGTATTTT CASSWGLPSDTQYF TRBJ2-3 TRBV28 NA many
TGTGCCAGCAGTCTCTTACTAGCGGGTAGTTACAATGAGCAGTTCTTC CASSLLLAGSYNEQFF TRBJ2-1 TRBV28 TRBD2 NA
TGCAGTGCTAGAGAACGGGGGGATTTCAATCAGCCCCAGCATTTT CSARERGDFNQPQHF TRBJ1-5 TRBV20-1 NA few
TGTGCCACCCTGATGGTCCCCCGGGCCGCAGATACGCAGTATTTT CATLMVPRAADTQYF TRBJ2-3 TRBV12-3/TRBV12-4 NA few
TGCGCCAGCAGGCGCCGAACAGGGGATGCAGATACGCAGTATTTT CASRRRTGDADTQYF TRBJ2-3 TRBV5-1 TRBD1 few
TGTGCCAGCAGTAGACTAGCGCAAGAGACCCAGTACTTC CASSRLAQETQYF TRBJ2-5 TRBV6-2/TRBV6-3 TRBD2 few
TGCGCCAGCAGCTTGGCGCTTATGAACACCGGGGAGCTGTTTTTT CASSLALMNTGELFF TRBJ2-2 TRBV5-1 NA many
TGCGCCAGCAGCTCCCGGGACATCCCTTCCACAGATACGCAGTATTTT CASSSRDIPSTDTQYF TRBJ2-3 TRBV5-1 NA many
TGTGCCAGCAGTTTGAGCGGGGAGACCCAGTACTTC CASSLSGETQYF TRBJ2-5 TRBV27 NA many
TGCAGTGCTCATTGGGCTAGTAGCGGCCAAGAGACCCAGTACTTC CSAHWASSGQETQYF TRBJ2-5 TRBV20-1 NA many
TGTGCCAGCTCACCCGGGGTGACGCTAGGCGAGCAGTACTTC CASSPGVTLGEQYF TRBJ2-7 TRBV18 NA many
TGTGCCAGTAGTATGGTACAGGGAACCGGGGAGCTGTTTTTT CASSMVQGTGELFF TRBJ2-2 TRBV19 NA NA
TGCGCCAGCAGCGTGACAGGGTGGTTCGACACTGAAGCTTTCTTT CASSVTGWFDTEAFF TRBJ1-1 TRBV5-1 TRBD1 few
TGTGCCAGCAGCTTAGAGGCCCGGACCCAGTACTTC CASSLEARTQYF TRBJ2-5 TRBV7-2 NA many
TGTGCCAGCAGCTTACCGGGGTTTCGAGAGACCCAGTACTTC CASSLPGFRETQYF TRBJ2-5 TRBV7-2 NA few
TGCGCCAGCAGCTTACGCCCAAGCAGAGACACTGAAGCTTTCTTT CASSLRPSRDTEAFF TRBJ1-1 TRBV5-1 NA once
TGCAGTGCTAGCCCCTCCGACAGGACCTTACGGTATGGCTACACCTTC CSASPSDRTLRYGYTF TRBJ1-2 TRBV20-1 NA few
TGTGCCAGCAGCCAATGGACGACCGGCATGAACACTGAAGCTTTCTTT CASSQWTTGMNTEAFF TRBJ1-1 TRBV3-1 NA NA
TGTGCCAGCAGCTTAATGCGGACCCCGGATACGCAGTATTTT CASSLMRTPDTQYF TRBJ2-3 TRBV11-2 NA many
TGTGCCAGCAGTTCCTTAACGGGGGGGGCGGACTATGGCTACACCTTC CASSSLTGGADYGYTF TRBJ1-2 TRBV28 NA NA
TGCAGTGCTAGAGTTGGACAGGAGAACACTGAAGCTTTCTTT CSARVGQENTEAFF TRBJ1-1 TRBV20-1 TRBD1 NA
TGTGCCAGCAGTTTCGAAACTGACAGCAATCAGCCCCAGCATTTT CASSFETDSNQPQHF TRBJ1-5 TRBV7-2 NA NA
TGTGCCAGCAGCCAAGATACGTGGGCCCTAAATACGCAGTATTTT CASSQDTWALNTQYF TRBJ2-3 TRBV3-1 NA few
TGTGCCAGCAGCTTTGGTCTTATAGCCAAAAACATTCAGTACTTC CASSFGLIAKNIQYF TRBJ2-4 TRBV7-2 NA NA
TGTGCCAGCAGCTTAGAACTCGGGGTGGCGGGAAACACCATATATTTT CASSLELGVAGNTIYF TRBJ1-3 TRBV7-2 NA NA
TGTGCCAGCAGTCGAGGCATGAATCAGCCCCAGCATTTT CASSRGMNQPQHF TRBJ1-5 TRBV2 NA few
TGTGCCAGCAGTTCTAACAGGCCGGGGCCCCAGCATTTT CASSSNRPGPQHF TRBJ1-5 TRBV27 NA few